This T cell receptor beta chain appears in the sequencing data of a study of T-cell memory formation after mild COVID-19. Study context: Largely donor-specific TCR clusters were found.

TCRdb re-analysed the 5' RACE reads in MiXCR, keeping a single row per CDR3 protein. The sample yields hundreds of thousands of distinct CDR3 sequences, around 21% seen once. The study's findings and limits: Clones from the second wave (peaking day 37) had unconfirmed SARS-CoV-2 specificity. Day 15 to 85 contractors were CD4/CD8 balanced; later expanders leaned CD4+. Memory cells collected pre-infection included some clones that later responded, suggesting cross-reactive memory joined.

This clonotype was seen only a few times. Its antigen is as yet unknown. The sequenced sample was PBMCs or a T cell subset sorted from them (not recorded which). The clonotype comes from an adult woman who had mild COVID-19 (a few samples of this study predate the infection). Cell type and time point are not known.

CDR3 region: CASSRGAASDTQYF. As DNA, the CDR3 is TGTGCCAGCAGCCGGGGCGCTGCCTCAGATACGCAGTATTTT. The chain combines TRBV5-4 with TRBJ2-3; D may correspond to TRBD1 or TRBD2 (5 bases each). CDR3 length: 14 amino acids. Germline V gene lookup returns CDR1 SGHNT and CDR2 YYREEE (reference sequence). V lost 4 bases to trimming and J lost 4 bases, with 13 bases between them. Combining the CDR3 with reference TRBV5-4 and TRBJ2-3 gives the whole variable domain ETGVTQSPTHLIKTRGQQVTLRCSSQSGHNTVSWYQQALGQGPQFIFQYYREEENGRGNFPPRFSGLQFPNYSSELNVNALELDDSALYLCASSRGAASDTQYFGPGTRLTVL.